The 29 T cell receptor beta chains given below trace back to one sample, sequenced in a study of human T cells and chemical hapten exposure. Specified time point: pre-sensitization, week 0. Regarding treatment: therapeutic diphenylcyclopropenone sensitization with weekly scalp DPC. MiXCR, run by TCRdb on the RACE reads, gives a single entry per CDR3 protein. The table has tens of thousands of distinct CDR3 sequences, around 13% seen once; the top ten hold about 4.6%. The sequencing here drew on whole blood, taken in connection with sensitization to the hapten diphenylcyclopropenone (DPC). The receptors derive from a woman in her 50s with alopecia areata. Some clones in this sample may be carry-over from other donors' samples.

The V gene is TRBV5-1, the J gene TRBJ2-3, with a possible D match to TRBD1 (5 bases). The CDR3 runs 15 residues. V gave up 2 bases and J gave up 0 bases, with 10 bases separating them. Germline CDR1 is SGHRS and CDR2 is YFSETQ. This CDR3 is CASSLDSVSTDTQYF. The CDR3 DNA is TGCGCCAGCAGCTTAGACAGCGTTAGCACAGATACGCAGTATTTT.

This clonotype was recorded a few times. This chain uses TRBV2 with TRBJ2-3; 12 nucleotides match TRBD2. CDR3 length: 16 amino acids. Germline CDR1 and CDR2: SNHLY and FYNNEI. Germline trimming cut 7 bases from V and 3 bases from J; bases unmatched to any gene: 8. The CDR3 loop reads CASTQQTSGSTDTQYF. The CDR3 region has the DNA TGTGCCAGCACCCAACAGACTAGCGGGAGTACAGATACGCAGTATTTT.

This clonotype was seen a few times. The chain has TRBV18 and TRBJ1-1; TRBD1 matches 9 bases. Per germline, CDR1 KGHSH and CDR2 LQKENI. This CDR3 contains 15 residues. Trimming cost V 4 bases and J 5 bases; bases outside gene matches: 8. CDR3 bases: TGTGCCAGCTCACAAAAAAACAGGGGGCCTACTGAAGCTTTCTTT. Residues: CASSQKNRGPTEAFF.

This clonotype came up once. V and J are TRBV6-2 or TRBV6-3 and TRBJ2-7, with 10 bases identical to TRBD1. Losses at the gene ends were 5 bases for V and 4 bases for J; bases not matched to a gene: 5. CDR1 MNHEY and CDR2 SVGEGT come from the germline V gene. This CDR3 is 14 amino acids long. CDR3 region: CASSNQDRGYEQYF. CDR3 DNA: TGTGCCAGCAGTAATCAGGACAGGGGGTACGAGCAGTACTTC.

At least ten counts were recorded for this clonotype. The chain couples TRBV29-1 to TRBJ2-1; D is uncertain. V lost 5 bases and J lost 3, with 11 bases in between. Looked up from germline, CDR1 is SQVTM and CDR2 is ANQGSEA. This CDR3 region has 13 residues. CDR3 DNA sequence: TGCAGCGTTTCCAGCGAGAACTACAATGAGCAGTTCTTC. This sequence encodes CSVSSENYNEQFF.

V is TRBV12-3 or TRBV12-4 and J is TRBJ2-1; D not certain. CDR3 length: 14 residues. Trimming removed 5 bases from V and 0 bases from J, with 8 bases in between. DNA for the CDR3: TGTGCCAGCAGTCAGGCCCCCTCCTACAATGAGCAGTTCTTC. Amino acid sequence: CASSQAPSYNEQFF.

This rearrangement joins TRBV6-2 or TRBV6-3 to TRBJ2-3; no clear D gene. Germline V gives CDR1 MNHEY, CDR2 SVGEGT. V lost 7 bases to trimming and J lost 3 bases, with 14 bases between them. The length of the CDR3 is 14 residues. CDR3 DNA: TGTGCCAGCACCCACGGAGTTTATACAGATACGCAGTATTTT. Amino acid sequence: CASTHGVYTDTQYF.

This clonotype was counted a few times. V gene TRBV20-1 combines with J gene TRBJ2-5; D is uncertain. The CDR3 consists of 14 residues. Trimming took 5 bases from V and 5 from J, leaving 18 bases between them. Per germline, CDR1 DFQATT and CDR2 SNEGSKA (reference sequence). The CDR3 sequence is CSAQLQKASETQYF. CDR3 sequence (DNA): TGCAGTGCTCAACTCCAGAAGGCCTCGGAGACCCAGTACTTC.

This chain links TRBV28 with TRBJ2-7; TRBD2 matches at 10 bases. The ends lost 6 bases at V and 0 bases at J; junction bases unmatched: 5. The CDR3 is 15 amino acids. From germline, CDR1 is MDHEN and CDR2 SYDVKM. This CDR3 is CASRGASGSSYEQYF. DNA of the CDR3: TGTGCCAGCAGAGGAGCTAGCGGGAGCTCCTACGAGCAGTACTTC.

The V and J genes are TRBV7-8 and TRBJ1-5; 9 nucleotides line up with TRBD1. The CDR3 has 16 residues. V lost 4 bases and J lost 0; bases outside the gene matches: 4. The germline gives CDR1 SGHVS, CDR2 FQNEAQ. CDR3 coding DNA: TGTGCCAGCAGCTCGGACAGGGGATATAGCAATCAGCCCCAGCATTTT. It yields the protein CASSSDRGYSNQPQHF.

This clonotype was seen more than once but under ten times. V usage is TRBV2 and J usage is TRBJ1-2; D not resolved. The length of the CDR3 is 14 residues. V was cut by 3 bases and J by 1 base, with 9 bases left in between. CDR1 and CDR2 from the germline V gene are SNHLY and FYNNEI. DNA of the CDR3: TGTGCCAGCAGTGAGAACAGCAATAACTATGGCTACACCTTC. Protein product: CASSENSNNYGYTF.

This clonotype was seen a handful of times. The gene calls are TRBV6-2 or TRBV6-3 and TRBJ2-5; the D call may be TRBD1 or TRBD2 (6 bases each). V was trimmed by 5 bases and J by 2 bases, leaving 18 bases between them. CDR1 and CDR2 from the germline V gene are MNHEY and SVGEGT. The CDR3 length is 16 residues. In nucleotides, the CDR3 is TGTGCCAGCAGTCCACCTCCTGGGGGGCCTCAAGAGACCCAGTACTTC. Translating it yields CASSPPPGGPQETQYF.

Many counts were recorded for this clonotype. The CDR3 region has the DNA TGCAGTGCTAGACCCCCGGGGGCGAGAACGCGCTCCTACGAGCAGTACTTC. Amino acids: CSARPPGARTRSYEQYF. V gene TRBV20-1 combines with J gene TRBJ2-7, with D perhaps assigned TRBD1 or TRBD2 (6 bases each). The V end lost 2 bases, the J end lost 0 bases, and 20 bases lay between the germline ends. CDR3 length: 17 residues. Germline assignment: CDR1 DFQATT and CDR2 SNEGSKA (reference sequence).

This clonotype has only a few counts. The rearrangement uses TRBV28 and TRBJ2-7; D unresolved. V lost 7 bases to trimming and J lost 3 bases, with 7 bases between them. Germline V gene data show CDR1 as MDHEN and CDR2 as SYDVKM. This CDR3 has 11 amino acids. The CDR3 reads CASTLRYEQYF. The DNA of the CDR3 is TGTGCCAGCACCTTGCGCTACGAGCAGTACTTC.

This clonotype was observed many times. V and J are TRBV18 and TRBJ2-5, with D possibly TRBD2 on 5 matching bases. The germline CDR1 and CDR2 sequences are KGHSH and LQKENI. CDR3 length: 14 amino acids. The V end was cut by 2 bases, the J end by 4 bases, with 11 bases between. The CDR3 protein is CASSPFTEAETQYF. The CDR3 nucleotides read TGTGCCAGCTCACCATTCACGGAGGCAGAGACCCAGTACTTC.

The V call is TRBV18, the J call TRBJ1-6; no definite D call. Between the trimmed V and J ends, which lost 8 bases and 7 bases, there was a span of 12 bases. Germline values: CDR1 KGHSH, CDR2 LQKENI. The CDR3 runs to 13 residues. The CDR3 here is CASASDGNSPLHF. DNA of the CDR3: TGTGCCAGCGCCTCGGACGGCAATTCACCCCTCCACTTT.

The table lists this clonotype with a few counts. The CDR3, as DNA: TGTGCCAGCAGCTTGCGGACGGACTCCTACAATGAGCAGTTCTTC. Residues: CASSLRTDSYNEQFF. The chain carries TRBV9 and TRBJ2-1; D remains unclear. Germline-derived CDR1 and CDR2 are SGDLS and YYNGEE. Deletions cut 4 bases from V and 0 bases from J, with 11 bases between. CDR3 length: 15 amino acids.

This clonotype was counted only a few times. This chain links TRBV27 with TRBJ1-1; 7 nucleotides line up with TRBD1. The ends lost 3 bases at V and 4 bases at J; junction bases unmatched: 8. CDR1 and CDR2 from the germline V gene are MNHEY and SMNVEV (reference sequence). The CDR3 is 15 amino acids. CDR3 in amino acids: CASSLVTGPFTEAFF. CDR3 DNA: TGTGCCAGCAGTTTGGTGACAGGGCCTTTCACTGAAGCTTTCTTT.

This clonotype was detected a few times. The rearrangement uses TRBV6-1 and TRBJ2-7; no clear D. The V end was cut by 3 bases, the J end by 0 bases, with 3 bases between. CDR1 is MNHNS, CDR2 SASEGT, per germline. The CDR3 sequence is 12 residues long. The CDR3 DNA reads as TGTGCCAGCAGTGAGAGCTCCTACGAGCAGTACTTC. Its protein product is CASSESSYEQYF.

J is TRBJ2-2 and V is TRBV7-2, with 7 bases aligning to TRBD1. The J segment lost 1 base and the V segment lost 2 bases, leaving 4 bases of the junction unmatched. Germline assignment: CDR1 SGHTA and CDR2 FQGNSA. This CDR3 comprises 16 residues. CDR3 bases: TGTGCCAGCAGCTTATCAGGGGGAATGAACACCGGGGAGCTGTTTTTT. This sequence encodes CASSLSGGMNTGELFF.

This clonotype showed up just a few times. The V call is TRBV6-5, the J call TRBJ2-3, with 10 bases aligning to TRBD2. Looked up from germline, CDR1 is MNHEY and CDR2 is SVGAGI. V was pared by 6 bases and J by 5 bases, with 5 bases of the junction left unmatched. This CDR3 spans 14 amino acids. The CDR3 reads CASRPGLAQDTQYF. For the CDR3, the DNA is TGTGCCAGCAGACCGGGACTAGCGCAAGATACGCAGTATTTT.

This clonotype has a handful of counts. The gene calls are TRBV11-2 and TRBJ2-7; 7 positions agree with TRBD1. V was pared by 5 bases and J by 2 bases, with 12 bases of the junction left unmatched. Germline values: CDR1 SGHAT, CDR2 FQNNGV. CDR3 length equals 16 residues. CDR3 residues: CASSRVRQGVTYEQYF. In nucleotides, the CDR3 is TGTGCCAGCAGCCGCGTTCGACAGGGCGTCACCTACGAGCAGTACTTC.

This clonotype was counted a few times. The CDR3 sequence is CASSERQGIDEQFF. CDR3 bases: TGTGCCAGCAGTGAGAGACAGGGGATTGATGAGCAGTTCTTC. The gene calls are TRBV6-1 and TRBJ2-1; TRBD1 agrees at 8 bases. V dropped 3 bases and J dropped 8; count of bases not matched to a gene: 6. CDR1 is MNHNS, CDR2 SASEGT, per germline. The CDR3 length is 14 residues.

This clonotype has at least ten counts. The chain couples TRBV4-3 to TRBJ2-1; TRBD1 or TRBD2 may be the D gene (5 bases each). The CDR3 totals 16 residues. Germline-derived CDR1 and CDR2 are LGHNA and YSLEER. V lost 0 bases to trimming and J lost 7 bases, with 16 bases between them. CDR3 in amino acids: CASSQETGRLVNEQFF. CDR3 DNA sequence: TGCGCCAGCAGCCAAGAAACGGGGCGCCTGGTGAATGAGCAGTTCTTC.

This clonotype was recorded a few times. V is TRBV18 and J is TRBJ2-3, with TRBD1 as a possible D gene (6 bases). Trimming took 1 base from V and 5 from J, leaving 16 bases between them. Germline V gives CDR1 KGHSH, CDR2 LQKENI. This CDR3 spans 16 amino acids. CDR3 sequence reads: CASSPLRDIPLDTQYF. CDR3 nucleotides: TGTGCCAGCTCACCACTGAGGGACATCCCTTTAGATACGCAGTATTTT.

This clonotype was recorded at least ten times. The CDR3 coding sequence is TGTGCCAGCAGTGAAGGAATCCGAGGGAGCAATCAGCCCCAGCATTTT. Its translation: CASSEGIRGSNQPQHF. The V and J genes are TRBV6-1 and TRBJ1-5; D remains unclear. The germline CDR1 and CDR2 sequences are MNHNS and SASEGT. The CDR3 is made up of 16 amino acids. V gave up 1 base and J gave up 1 base, with 11 bases separating them.

In this sample, this clonotype turned up many times. The gene calls are TRBV19 and TRBJ2-7; perhaps TRBD2 as D (6 bases). Germline V gene data show CDR1 as LNHDA and CDR2 as SQIVND (reference sequence). V lost 9 bases and J lost 6, with 18 bases in between. CDR3 size: 13 residues. The CDR3 protein is CASHGGTSGEQYF. The CDR3 coding sequence is TGTGCCAGCCACGGAGGGACCTCGGGCGAGCAGTACTTC. Filled out from reference TRBV19 and TRBJ2-7, the complete variable domain reads DGGITQSPKYLFRKEGQNVTLSCEQNLNHDAMYWYRQDPGQGLRLIYYSQIVNDFQKGDIAEGYSVSREKKESFPLTVTSAQKNPTAFYLCASHGGTSGEQYFGPGTRLTVT.

The CDR3 is CASSPLIPGGTGELFF. The DNA of the CDR3 is TGTGCCAGCAGCCCCCTAATCCCGGGAGGCACCGGGGAGCTGTTTTTT. V usage is TRBV5-6 and J usage is TRBJ2-2; the match to TRBD2 covers 7 bases. This CDR3 is 16 amino acids long. V was pared by 4 bases and J by 4 bases, with 10 bases of the junction left unmatched. The germline V gene encodes CDR1 SGHDT and CDR2 YYEEEE.

The gene calls are TRBV11-2 and TRBJ2-7; D is possibly TRBD1 (6 bases). CDR1 and CDR2 from the germline V gene are SGHAT and FQNNGV. The CDR3 extends over 15 amino acids. Trimming stripped 1 base from V and 1 base from J, with 11 bases between. The CDR3 sequence: CASSLALTGSYEQYF. DNA for the CDR3: TGTGCCAGCAGCTTAGCCCTGACAGGATCCTACGAGCAGTACTTC.